This TCR beta chain was sequenced during a study of Graves' ophthalmopathy and Graves' hyperthyroidism. For repertoire sequencing, the TCR beta CDR3 regions were amplified from RNA transcripts. Second-round multiplex PCR came after first-round RT-PCR with HTBI primers. TCRdb ran MiXCR on the multiplex PCR reads and lists one entry per CDR3 protein. The sample gives some 400,000 distinct CDR3 sequences, 18% of which show up once; 1.6% is in the top ten. CDR3 length equals 15 residues. CDR1 is LGHNT and CDR2 is FRNRAP in the germline V gene. V was pared by 6 bases and J by 2 bases, with 16 bases between. There are many counts of this clonotype.

The rearrangement links TRBV12-5 to TRBJ1-1; no firm D call. The sequence came from a woman between 18 and 29 years old with Graves' ophthalmopathy. Material: peripheral blood. CDR3 region: CASGLSDGRNTEAFF. For the CDR3, the DNA is TGTGCTAGTGGGCTATCCGACGGCAGAAACACTGAAGCTTTCTTT.